This T cell receptor beta chain was identified during a study of regulatory T cells in long-lasting Graves disease. Study-wide background: The antithyroid drugs taken by newly diagnosed Graves' patients had been used for under 3 months.

Time point in this sample: newly diagnosed GD, antithyroid drugs for less than 3 months. The TCR library was prepared using RNA isolated from PBMCs. The germline CDR1 and CDR2 sequences are MGHDK and SYGVNS. V lost 3 bases, J lost 6 bases, and 12 bases lay in between. This CDR3 contains 13 residues. Arm-PCR of CDR3 regions and iRepertoire HTBI primers were used to build TCR beta libraries. TCRdb processed the multiplex PCR reads anew with MiXCR; each CDR3 protein has one entry. The data hold about 540,000 distinct CDR3 sequences, with approximately 12% observed a single time. This clonotype appeared a few times. Separately, the same data were catalogued under a study of T cells in Graves' hyperthyroidism and ophthalmopathy. As that study records: The study excluded patients with uncontrolled infection, other autoimmune disease, pregnancy or lactation. With the HTBI primer set, the TCR CDR3 went through a first round of RT-PCR. A model of 13 V-J pairs discriminated ophthalmopathy from stable hyperthyroidism.

The receptor's source is a man aged 25 to 45 with Graves disease. This chain connects TRBV25-1 to TRBJ2-7, with D unclear. The specimen comprised peripheral blood mononuclear cells (PBMCs), sampled at new diagnosis, from a patient treated with antithyroid drugs. Here the CDR3 DNA reads TGTGCCAGCAGTGATGACCCCCGCAGCGAGCAGTACTTC. It yields the protein CASSDDPRSEQYF.